This paragraph covers one T cell receptor (beta chain) sequence. The antigen remains undetermined. 13 Jbeta primers and 60 Vbeta primers were used for the PCR. Sequencing used immunoSEQ multiplex PCR; TCRdb keeps in-frame clones, though not all of them. The repertoire holds approximately 97,000 clones, with 73% as singletons. The data originate from a study of cytomegalovirus exposure and HLA in healthy donors. Overall study results and limits: In a later analysis, at a false discovery rate of 0.05, about 17,000 TCR beta sequences matched HLA alleles.

After removal of 3 bases from V and 4 bases from J, the junction contained 4 bases not matched to a gene. The CDR3 has 14 residues. CDR1 and CDR2 (germline): SEHNR, FQNEAQ (reference sequence). The clonotype originates from a man aged 40-49 years in good health and CMV-seronegative. This sequence joins TRBV7-9 and TRBJ1-1; 8 bases are shared with TRBD1. Sample: PBMCs. The CDR3 sequence: CASSLTGATTEAFF. The CDR3 DNA reads TGTGCCAGCAGCTTGACAGGGGCAACCACTGAAGCTTTCTTT.